The entry below gives a single T cell receptor (beta chain) sequence along with its context. Its specificity is not known. The data were obtained in a study of identical twins. The CDR3 sequence is 14 residues long. CDR1 and CDR2 from the germline V gene are MNHNS and SASEGT. The V and J ends lost 6 bases and 4 bases, in that order; junction bases with no gene match: 7. Every one of the donors was a healthy Caucasian. Study results and caveats: Memory repertoires showed no such pattern, whereas abundant cord blood beta clonotypes carried fewer insertions.

A universal primer site was created by template switching, with the cDNA bearing unique molecular identifiers. TCRdb analysed the 5' RACE reads with MiXCR anew, one entry per CDR3 protein. This sample has approximately 530,000 distinct CDR3 sequences, with under 25% found just once. A further study also used this sample, focusing on yellow fever vaccine responses in identical twins. That paper adds: Twin vaccine T cell responses reportedly seemed partly convergent, partly personalized.

V gene TRBV6-1 combines with J gene TRBJ1-2; 8 positions match TRBD1. Input material: CD4+ T cells sorted from blood. This clonotype was sampled from a woman aged 18-30 years in good health. The CDR3 loop is CASSSPDRGYGYTF. The DNA of the CDR3 is TGTGCCAGCAGCTCACCCGACAGGGGCTATGGCTACACCTTC.